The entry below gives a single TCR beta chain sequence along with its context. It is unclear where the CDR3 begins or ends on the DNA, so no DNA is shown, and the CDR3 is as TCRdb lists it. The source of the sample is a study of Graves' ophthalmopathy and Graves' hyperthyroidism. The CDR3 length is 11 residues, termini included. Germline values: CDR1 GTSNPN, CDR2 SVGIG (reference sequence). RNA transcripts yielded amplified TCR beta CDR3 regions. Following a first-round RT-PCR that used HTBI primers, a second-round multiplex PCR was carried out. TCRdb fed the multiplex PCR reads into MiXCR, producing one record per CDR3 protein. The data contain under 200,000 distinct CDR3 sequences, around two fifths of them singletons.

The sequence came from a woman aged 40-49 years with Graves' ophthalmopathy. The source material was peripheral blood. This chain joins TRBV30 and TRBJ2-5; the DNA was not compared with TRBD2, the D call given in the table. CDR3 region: CAWGNGARRYF.